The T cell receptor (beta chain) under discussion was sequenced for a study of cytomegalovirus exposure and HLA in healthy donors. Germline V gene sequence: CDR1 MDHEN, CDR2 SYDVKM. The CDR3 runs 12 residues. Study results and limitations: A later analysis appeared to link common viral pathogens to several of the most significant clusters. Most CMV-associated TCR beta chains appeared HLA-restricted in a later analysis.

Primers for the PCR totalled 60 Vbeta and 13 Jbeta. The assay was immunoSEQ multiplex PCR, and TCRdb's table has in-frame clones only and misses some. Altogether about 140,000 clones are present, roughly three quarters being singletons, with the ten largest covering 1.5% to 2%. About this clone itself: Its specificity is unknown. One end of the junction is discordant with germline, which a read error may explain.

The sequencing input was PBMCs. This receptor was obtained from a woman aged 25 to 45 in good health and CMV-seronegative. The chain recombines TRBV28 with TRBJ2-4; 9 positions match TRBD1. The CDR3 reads CASSLFGTGPDF. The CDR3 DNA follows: TGTGCCAGCAGTTTATTCGGGACAGGGCCAGACTTC.